This record concerns one TCR beta chain sequence. Germline V gene lookup returns CDR1 SGHAT and CDR2 FQNNGV. Trimming pared 1 base from V and 5 bases from J, leaving 17 bases between. This CDR3 contains 16 residues. This entry is derived from a study of T cell responses to AZD1222 COVID-19 vaccine. Assay used: immunoSEQ multiplex PCR; TCRdb lists only in-frame clones, some missing. The sample lists some 150,000 clones, 85% occurring once. The receptor's source is an adult who received the MenACWY meningococcal vaccine as a control. The sample consisted of peripheral blood, taken 28 days after the second dose of the MenACWY control vaccine. The chain joins TRBV11-2 to TRBJ1-2; D perhaps matches TRBD1 (6 bases). Written as DNA, the CDR3 is TGTGCCAGCAGCTTAGCAGGGGCGCTAATCTCTTATGGCTACACCTTC. Protein sequence: CASSLAGALISYGYTF.